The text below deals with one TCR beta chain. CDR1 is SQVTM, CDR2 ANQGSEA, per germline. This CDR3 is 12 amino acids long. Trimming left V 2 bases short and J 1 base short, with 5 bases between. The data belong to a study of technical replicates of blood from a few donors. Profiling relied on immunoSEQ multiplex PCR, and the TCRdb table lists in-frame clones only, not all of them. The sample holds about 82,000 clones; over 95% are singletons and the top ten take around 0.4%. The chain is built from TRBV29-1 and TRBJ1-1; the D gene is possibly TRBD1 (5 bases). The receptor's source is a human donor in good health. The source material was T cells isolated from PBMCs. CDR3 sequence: CSVERGNTEAFF. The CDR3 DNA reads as TGCAGCGTTGAAAGGGGGAACACTGAAGCTTTCTTT.